Given below is one T cell receptor (beta chain) in context. What it binds is unknown. This entry is derived from a study of cytomegalovirus exposure and HLA in healthy donors. Findings of the study overall: TCR beta chains associated with HLA were, in a later analysis, more clonally expanded than equally common others. V- and J-gene trimming in TCR beta was tied to a missense DCLRE1C variant by an analysis performed later.

The primer mix had 60 Vbeta and 13 Jbeta primers. Method: immunoSEQ multiplex PCR; TCRdb's copy keeps in-frame clones and lacks some. The table has roughly 34,000 clones, 65% to 70% seen once. The CDR3 is 16 amino acids. Germline CDR1 and CDR2: LGHNA and YNFKEQ. Losses at the gene ends were 7 bases for V and 4 bases for J; bases not matched to a gene: 6. The V and J genes are TRBV4-2 and TRBJ2-2; 13 nucleotides align to TRBD2. The sample taken for sequencing was PBMCs. The receptor comes from a man in his forties in good health and CMV-seropositive. This CDR3 is CASTGLAGVPTGELFF. The CDR3 coding sequence is TGTGCCAGCACCGGACTAGCGGGGGTCCCCACCGGGGAGCTGTTTTTT.